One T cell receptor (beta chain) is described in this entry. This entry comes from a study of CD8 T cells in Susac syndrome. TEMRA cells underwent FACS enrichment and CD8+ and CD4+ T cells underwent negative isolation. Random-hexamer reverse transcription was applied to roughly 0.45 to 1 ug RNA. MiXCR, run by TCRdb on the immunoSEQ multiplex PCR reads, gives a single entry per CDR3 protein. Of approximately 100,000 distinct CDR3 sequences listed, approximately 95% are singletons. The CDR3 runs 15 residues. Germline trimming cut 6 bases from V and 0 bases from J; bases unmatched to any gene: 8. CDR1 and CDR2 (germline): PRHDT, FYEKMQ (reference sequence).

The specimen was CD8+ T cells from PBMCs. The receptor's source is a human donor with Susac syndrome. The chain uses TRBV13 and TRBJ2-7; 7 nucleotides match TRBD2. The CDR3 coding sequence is TGTGCCAGCAGAGCGGGGAGATCCCTCTCCTACGAGCAGTACTTC. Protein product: CASRAGRSLSYEQYF.